Listed below are T cell receptor beta chains from one sample, sequenced in a study of identical twins. One entry per CDR3 protein, called by TCRdb with MiXCR from the 5' RACE reads. The sample shows about 240,000 distinct CDR3 sequences, under 12% of them seen only once. The sequenced material came from memory T cells sorted from blood. The receptors were gathered from a man over 45 in good health. Both conserved end residues are part of each CDR3. A D gene is named only where the DNA matches it firmly. Clone size is not always given. Where it is, it says once, few, many or a class for expanded clones.

d_gene	abundance	v_gene	j_gene	CDR3nt	CDR3aa
TRBD2	many	TRBV14	TRBJ2-1	TGTGCCAGCAGCCCTCAGACTAGCGGGAGGGCCGCCAATGAGCAGTTCTTC	CASSPQTSGRAANEQFF
TRBD1	few	TRBV28	TRBJ1-2	TGTGCCAGCAGGGGACAGGGTGGGGAGAACTATGGCTACACCTTC	CASRGQGGENYGYTF
-	-	TRBV27	TRBJ2-3	TGTGCCAGCAGTTTAACGTTCCCAGGACTGGCGCCCACAGATACGCAGTATTTT	CASSLTFPGLAPTDTQYF
-	few	TRBV7-2	TRBJ2-2	TGTGCCAGCAGCTTAGCGCAAGCCGGGGAGCTGTTTTTT	CASSLAQAGELFF
-	few	TRBV27	TRBJ2-7	TGTGCCAGCAGCTACAGGGCTGGCGAGCAGTACTTC	CASSYRAGEQYF
TRBD1	few	TRBV20-1	TRBJ1-2	TGCAGTGCTTACTTCCCGGGACAGGTCTATGGCTACACCTTC	CSAYFPGQVYGYTF
TRBD2	many	TRBV11-2	TRBJ2-7	TGTGCCAGCAGCTCTCCCCGAGGGAGGGGTGGGTACGAGCAGTACTTC	CASSSPRGRGGYEQYF
TRBD1	many	TRBV12-3/TRBV12-4	TRBJ2-3	TGTGCCAACTCGGCAGGGGGATACGATACGCAGTATTTT	CANSAGGYDTQYF
-	many	TRBV20-1	TRBJ2-7	TGCAGTGCTAGAGACAGCGACTCCTACGAGCAGTACTTC	CSARDSDSYEQYF
TRBD2	-	TRBV27	TRBJ2-7	TGTGCCAGCAGTTTAATGGGACTAGCGGGGGGTTGGGAGCAGTACTTC	CASSLMGLAGGWEQYF
TRBD1	many	TRBV20-1	TRBJ2-7	TGCAGTGCTAGTAGAGACAGGGGCCTACAGCAGTACTTC	CSASRDRGLQQYF
TRBD1	-	TRBV6-5	TRBJ2-5	TGTGCCAGCAGGGGACAGGGAGGGACCCAGTACTTC	CASRGQGGTQYF
-	-	TRBV20-1	TRBJ1-1	TGCAGTGCTACAAACGTCATTGGAGCTGAAGCTTTCTTT	CSATNVIGAEAFF
-	-	TRBV6-2/TRBV6-3	TRBJ1-3	TGTGCCAGCAGTTACTCAGCGCCCCAAGATTTCTCTGGAAACACCATATATTTT	CASSYSAPQDFSGNTIYF
TRBD2	-	TRBV4-3	TRBJ2-5	TGCGCCAGCAGCCAATATGTGGGGGGGGGAGAGACCCAGTACTTC	CASSQYVGGGETQYF
-	-	TRBV6-2/TRBV6-3	TRBJ2-5	TGTGCCAGCAGTCCCGGACTGGGGAAGACCCAGTACTTC	CASSPGLGKTQYF
TRBD1	-	TRBV20-1	TRBJ1-1	TGCAGTGCCATACAGGGGACGCTCGCTTTCTTT	CSAIQGTLAFF
-	many	TRBV29-1	TRBJ2-7	TGCAGCGTTGTGTCGGGGACCTACGAGCAGTACTTC	CSVVSGTYEQYF
-	many	TRBV4-3	TRBJ2-2	TGCGCCAGCAGCCTTGAGTTAGGGTCGGACACCGGGGAGCTGTTTTTT	CASSLELGSDTGELFF
-	many	TRBV30	TRBJ1-1	TGTGCTACTTACAGGGAGCGAAACACTGAAGCTTTCTTT	CATYRERNTEAFF
-	many	TRBV29-1	TRBJ1-2	TGCAGCGTTGTCTGGCGTCGAGGGTATGGCTACACCTTC	CSVVWRRGYGYTF
-	many	TRBV3-1	TRBJ1-5	TGTGCCAGCAGCCAAGGGTATTCTGTACAAGGCAATCAGCCCCAGCATTTT	CASSQGYSVQGNQPQHF
TRBD1	few	TRBV6-5	TRBJ1-6	TGTGCCAGCAGTTTTGGGACAGTAAATTCACCCCTCCACTTT	CASSFGTVNSPLHF
TRBD2	many	TRBV3-1	TRBJ2-5	TGTGCCAGCAGCCAAGCATGTAGTCCCCGGGGGGACCAAGAGACCCAGTACTTC	CASSQACSPRGDQETQYF
TRBD1	-	TRBV10-3	TRBJ1-1	TGTGCCATCAGCGGGAGGACAGGGAGCACTGAAGCTTTCTTT	CAISGRTGSTEAFF
-	few	TRBV6-2/TRBV6-3	TRBJ2-1	TGTGCCAGCCAGGACCTAGGCTCCTACAATGAGCAGTTCTTC	CASQDLGSYNEQFF
TRBD1	-	TRBV15	TRBJ2-5	TGTGCCACCAGCTTACGGACAGGGGGCGCGGAGACCCAGTACTTC	CATSLRTGGAETQYF
-	few	TRBV20-1	TRBJ1-5	TGCAGTGCTGAGGGTGAATGGGGCAGGGGATCCGTCAATCAGCCCCAGCATTTT	CSAEGEWGRGSVNQPQHF
-	-	TRBV7-2	TRBJ1-1	TGTGCCAGCAGCTCTAAGGGACAGAACACTGAAGCTTTCTTT	CASSSKGQNTEAFF
TRBD1	-	TRBV20-1	TRBJ1-5	TGCAGTGCTACAACAGGGGTGGATCAGCCCCAGCATTTT	CSATTGVDQPQHF
TRBD1	few	TRBV7-2	TRBJ2-1	TGTGCCAGCAGCGCTAACAGGGGTGGTAATGAGCAGTTCTTC	CASSANRGGNEQFF
-	few	TRBV19	TRBJ2-1	TGTGCCAGTAGCCCTTTACGTGCCCCGTCCCACAATGAGCAGTTCTTC	CASSPLRAPSHNEQFF
-	few	TRBV5-1	TRBJ2-7	TGCGCCAGCAGCACCCGCCGGGGGGCCCACTCCTACGAGCAGTACTTC	CASSTRRGAHSYEQYF
TRBD1	-	TRBV9	TRBJ2-1	TGTGCCAGCTGTACAGGGGGCGCGGGGAATGAGCAGTTCTTC	CASCTGGAGNEQFF
-	few	TRBV4-1	TRBJ1-2	TGCGCCAGCAGCCAAGATGCTGGGACCAACTATGGCTACACCTTC	CASSQDAGTNYGYTF
TRBD2	many	TRBV4-1	TRBJ2-1	TGCGCCAGCAGCCAAGGCGGGGGGATCTCCTACAATGAGCAGTTCTTC	CASSQGGGISYNEQFF
TRBD2	many	TRBV27	TRBJ2-2	TGTGCCAGCAGTTTACCCACCCTAGCGGGAGGGGGCGGGGAGCTGTTTTTT	CASSLPTLAGGGGELFF
TRBD2	many	TRBV12-3/TRBV12-4	TRBJ2-3	TGTGCCAGCAGTTTAATGGCGGGGGGCTCCCTTGTCCGCACAGATACGCAGTATTTT	CASSLMAGGSLVRTDTQYF
TRBD2	-	TRBV27	TRBJ2-1	TGTGCCAGCAGTTTACTAGCGGGAAGTGATGAGCAGTTCTTC	CASSLLAGSDEQFF
TRBD2	few	TRBV20-1	TRBJ2-7	TGCAGTGCCCCGGGACTAGCGGACTGGGGCGAGCAGTACTTC	CSAPGLADWGEQYF
-	-	TRBV6-1	TRBJ2-7	TGTGCCAGCAGTGCGGGAGGACAGTTAGCGATATACGAGCAGTACTTC	CASSAGGQLAIYEQYF
TRBD1	few	TRBV5-1	TRBJ2-3	TGCGCCAGCAGTTCCGGACCGCGACAGGGTGGCACAGATACGCAGTATTTT	CASSSGPRQGGTDTQYF